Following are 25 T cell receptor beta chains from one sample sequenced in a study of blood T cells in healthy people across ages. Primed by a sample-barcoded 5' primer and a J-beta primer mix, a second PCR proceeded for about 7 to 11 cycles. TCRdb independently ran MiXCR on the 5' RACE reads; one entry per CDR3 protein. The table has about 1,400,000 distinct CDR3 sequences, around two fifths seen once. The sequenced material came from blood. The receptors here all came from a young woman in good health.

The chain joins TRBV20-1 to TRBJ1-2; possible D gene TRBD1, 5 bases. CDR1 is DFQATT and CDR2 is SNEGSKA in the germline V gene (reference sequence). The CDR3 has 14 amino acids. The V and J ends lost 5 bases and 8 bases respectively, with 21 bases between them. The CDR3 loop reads CSAGQLSAPRGYTF. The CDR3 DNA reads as TGCAGTGCTGGACAACTCTCCGCTCCCCGGGGCTACACCTTC.

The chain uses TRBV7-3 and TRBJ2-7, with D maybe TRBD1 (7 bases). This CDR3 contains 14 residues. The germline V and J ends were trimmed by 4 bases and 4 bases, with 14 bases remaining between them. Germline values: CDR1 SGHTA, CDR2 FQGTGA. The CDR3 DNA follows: TGTGCCAGCAGCTCGACCAGGGGGGATTACGAGCAGTACTTC. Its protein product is CASSSTRGDYEQYF.

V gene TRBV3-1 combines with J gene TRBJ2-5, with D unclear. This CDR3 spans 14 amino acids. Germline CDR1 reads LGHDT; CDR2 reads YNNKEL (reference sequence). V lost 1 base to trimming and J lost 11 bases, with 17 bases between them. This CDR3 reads CASSQVASRYEQYF. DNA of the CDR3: TGTGCCAGCAGCCAAGTCGCTTCGCGCTATGAGCAGTACTTC.

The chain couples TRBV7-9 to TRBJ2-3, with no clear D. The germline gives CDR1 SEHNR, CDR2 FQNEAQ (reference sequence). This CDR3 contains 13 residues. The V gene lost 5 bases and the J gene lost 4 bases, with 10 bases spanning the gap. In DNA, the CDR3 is TGTGCCAGCAGCCCTCCAGACGCAGATACGCAGTATTTT. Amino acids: CASSPPDADTQYF.

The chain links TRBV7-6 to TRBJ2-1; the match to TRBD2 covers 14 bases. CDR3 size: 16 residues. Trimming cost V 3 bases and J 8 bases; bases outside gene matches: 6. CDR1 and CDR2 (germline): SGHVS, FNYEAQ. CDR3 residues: CASSFGTSGGPDEQFF. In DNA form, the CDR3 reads TGTGCCAGCAGCTTCGGGACTAGCGGGGGCCCTGATGAGCAGTTCTTC.

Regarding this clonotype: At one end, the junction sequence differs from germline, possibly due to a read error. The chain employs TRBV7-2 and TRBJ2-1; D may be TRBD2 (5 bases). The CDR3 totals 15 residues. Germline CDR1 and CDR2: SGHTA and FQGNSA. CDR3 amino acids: CVSSFNRGSYNEQFF. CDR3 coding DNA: TGTGTCAGCAGCTTCAACCGGGGCTCCTACAATGAGCAGTTCTTC.

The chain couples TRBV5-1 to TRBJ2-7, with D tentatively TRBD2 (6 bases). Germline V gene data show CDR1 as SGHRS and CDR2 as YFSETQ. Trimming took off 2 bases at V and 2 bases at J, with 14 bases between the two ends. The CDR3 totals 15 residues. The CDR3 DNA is TGCGCCAGCAGCTTCGGGGGTGCGGCCCCCTACGAGCAGTACTTC. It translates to CASSFGGAAPYEQYF.

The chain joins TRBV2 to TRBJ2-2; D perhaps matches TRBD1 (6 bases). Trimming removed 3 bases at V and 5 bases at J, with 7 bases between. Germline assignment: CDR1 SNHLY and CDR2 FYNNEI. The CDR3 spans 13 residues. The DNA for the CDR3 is TGTGCCAGCAGTGATCAGGGGACCGGGGAGCTGTTTTTT. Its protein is CASSDQGTGELFF.

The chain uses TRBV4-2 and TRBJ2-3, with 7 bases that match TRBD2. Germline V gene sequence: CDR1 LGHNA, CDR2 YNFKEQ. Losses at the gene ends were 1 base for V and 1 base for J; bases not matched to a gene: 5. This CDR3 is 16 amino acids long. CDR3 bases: TGTGCCAGCAGCCAAGGGGGAGGGGCTGGCACAGATACGCAGTATTTT. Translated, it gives CASSQGGGAGTDTQYF.

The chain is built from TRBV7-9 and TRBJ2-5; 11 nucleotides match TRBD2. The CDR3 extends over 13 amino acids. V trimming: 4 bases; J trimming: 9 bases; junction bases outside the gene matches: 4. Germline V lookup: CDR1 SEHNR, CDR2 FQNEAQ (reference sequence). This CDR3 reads CASSSFSGRAQYF. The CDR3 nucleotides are TGTGCCAGCAGCTCTTTTAGCGGGAGGGCCCAGTACTTC.

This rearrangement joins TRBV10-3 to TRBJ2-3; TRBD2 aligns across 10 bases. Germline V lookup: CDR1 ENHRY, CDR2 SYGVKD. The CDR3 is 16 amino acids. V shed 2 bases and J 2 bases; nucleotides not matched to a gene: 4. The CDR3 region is CAISEPSGGFTDTQYF. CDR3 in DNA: TGTGCCATCAGTGAGCCTAGCGGGGGTTTCACAGATACGCAGTATTTT.

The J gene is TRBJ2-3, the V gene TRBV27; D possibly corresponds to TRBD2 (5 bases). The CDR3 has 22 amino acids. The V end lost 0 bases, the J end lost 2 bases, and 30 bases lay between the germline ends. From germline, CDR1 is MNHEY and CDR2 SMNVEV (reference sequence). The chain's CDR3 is CASSLSIIVFGPGVQNTDTQYF. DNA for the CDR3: TGTGCCAGCAGTTTATCGATAATTGTGTTTGGTCCCGGGGTTCAGAACACAGATACGCAGTATTTT.

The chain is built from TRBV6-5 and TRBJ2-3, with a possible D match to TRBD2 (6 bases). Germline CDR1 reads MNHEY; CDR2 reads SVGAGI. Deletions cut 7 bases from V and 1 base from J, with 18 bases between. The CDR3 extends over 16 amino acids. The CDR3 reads CASTRSGLRGTDTQYF. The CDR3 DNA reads TGTGCCAGCACCCGCTCGGGACTCCGAGGCACAGATACGCAGTATTTT.

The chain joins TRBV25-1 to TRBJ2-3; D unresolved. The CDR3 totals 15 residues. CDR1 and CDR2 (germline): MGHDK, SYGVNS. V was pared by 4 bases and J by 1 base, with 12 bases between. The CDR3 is CASSGTTPGTDTQYF. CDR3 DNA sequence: TGTGCCAGCAGTGGAACGACTCCCGGCACAGATACGCAGTATTTT.

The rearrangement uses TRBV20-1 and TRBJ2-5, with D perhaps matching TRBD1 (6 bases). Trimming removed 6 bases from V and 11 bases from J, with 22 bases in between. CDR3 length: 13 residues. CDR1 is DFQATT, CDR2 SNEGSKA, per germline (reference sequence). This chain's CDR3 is CSAPPAQGREQYF. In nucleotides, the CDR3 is TGCAGTGCCCCCCCCGCACAGGGCCGTGAGCAGTACTTC.

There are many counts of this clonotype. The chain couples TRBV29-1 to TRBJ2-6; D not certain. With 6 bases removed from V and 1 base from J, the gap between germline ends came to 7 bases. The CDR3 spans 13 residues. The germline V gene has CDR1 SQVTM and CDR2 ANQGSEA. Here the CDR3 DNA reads TGCAGCGTAAGGTGGTCTGGGGCCAACGTCCTGACTTTC. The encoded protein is CSVRWSGANVLTF.

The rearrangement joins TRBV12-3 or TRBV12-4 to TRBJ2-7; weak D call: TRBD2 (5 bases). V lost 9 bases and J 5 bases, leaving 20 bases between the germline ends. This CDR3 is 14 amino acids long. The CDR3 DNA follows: TGTGCCAGTTGCCCGAGCGGTGCGGTGGACGAGCAGTACTTC. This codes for CASCPSGAVDEQYF.

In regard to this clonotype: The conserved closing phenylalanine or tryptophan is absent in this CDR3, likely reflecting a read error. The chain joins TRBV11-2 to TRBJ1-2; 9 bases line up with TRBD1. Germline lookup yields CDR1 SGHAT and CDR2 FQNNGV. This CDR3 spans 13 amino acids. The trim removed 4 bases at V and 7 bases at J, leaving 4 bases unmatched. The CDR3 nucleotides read TGTGCCAGCAGCTCGGACAGGGGTCCTGGCTACACCTCC. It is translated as CASSSDRGPGYTS.

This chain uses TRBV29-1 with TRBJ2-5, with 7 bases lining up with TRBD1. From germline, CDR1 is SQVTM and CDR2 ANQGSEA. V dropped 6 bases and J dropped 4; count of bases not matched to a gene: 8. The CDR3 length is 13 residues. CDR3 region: CSVTRGLGETQYF. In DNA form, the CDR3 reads TGCAGCGTAACAAGGGGGCTCGGAGAGACCCAGTACTTC.

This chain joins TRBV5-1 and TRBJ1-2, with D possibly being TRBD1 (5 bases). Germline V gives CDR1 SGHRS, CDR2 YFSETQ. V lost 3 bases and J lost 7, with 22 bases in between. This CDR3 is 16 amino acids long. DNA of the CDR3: TGCGCCAGCAGCTCGCACCTACCGGGGGGTCCCACTGGCTACACCTTC. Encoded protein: CASSSHLPGGPTGYTF.

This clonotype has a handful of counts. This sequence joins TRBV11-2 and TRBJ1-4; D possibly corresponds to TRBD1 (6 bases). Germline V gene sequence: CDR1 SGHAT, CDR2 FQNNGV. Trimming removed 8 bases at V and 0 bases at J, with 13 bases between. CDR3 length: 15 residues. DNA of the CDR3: TGTGCCAGCCGAAAGGGGGGGACAACTAATGAAAAACTGTTTTTT. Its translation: CASRKGGTTNEKLFF.

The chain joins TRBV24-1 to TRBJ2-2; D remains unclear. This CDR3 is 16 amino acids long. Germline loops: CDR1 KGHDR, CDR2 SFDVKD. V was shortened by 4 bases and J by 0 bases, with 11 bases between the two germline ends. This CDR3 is CATSEAEFANTGELFF. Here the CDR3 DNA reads TGTGCCACCAGTGAGGCGGAGTTCGCGAACACCGGGGAGCTGTTTTTT.

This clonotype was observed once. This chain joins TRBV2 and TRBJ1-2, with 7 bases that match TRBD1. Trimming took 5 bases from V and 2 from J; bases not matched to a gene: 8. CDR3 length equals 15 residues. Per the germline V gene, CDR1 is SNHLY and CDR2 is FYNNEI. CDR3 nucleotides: TGTGCCAGCAGTCTAACAGGGGCGACAAACTATGGCTACACCTTC. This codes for CASSLTGATNYGYTF.

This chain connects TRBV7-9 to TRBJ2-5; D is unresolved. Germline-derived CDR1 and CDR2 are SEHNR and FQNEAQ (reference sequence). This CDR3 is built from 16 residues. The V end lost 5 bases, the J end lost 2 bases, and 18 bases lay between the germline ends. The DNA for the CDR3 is TGTGCCAGCAGCCTCCCCCTGGGGATAGAACAAGAGACCCAGTACTTC. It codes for CASSLPLGIEQETQYF.

The CDR3 nucleotides read TGTGCCAGCAGCTCTGCACCTGACAGGACTGAAGCTTTCTTT. Encoded protein: CASSSAPDRTEAFF. This rearrangement joins TRBV7-3 to TRBJ1-1; D might be TRBD1 (6 bases). There are 14 residues in the CDR3. Germline loops: CDR1 SGHTA, CDR2 FQGTGA. Trimming took off 4 bases at V and 5 bases at J, with 14 bases between the two ends. Filled out from reference TRBV7-3 and TRBJ1-1, the complete variable domain reads GAGVSQTPSNKVTEKGKYVELRCDPISGHTALYWYRQSLGQGPEFLIYFQGTGAADDSGLPNDRFFAVRPEGSVSTLKIQRTERGDSAVYLCASSSAPDRTEAFFGQGTRLTVV.